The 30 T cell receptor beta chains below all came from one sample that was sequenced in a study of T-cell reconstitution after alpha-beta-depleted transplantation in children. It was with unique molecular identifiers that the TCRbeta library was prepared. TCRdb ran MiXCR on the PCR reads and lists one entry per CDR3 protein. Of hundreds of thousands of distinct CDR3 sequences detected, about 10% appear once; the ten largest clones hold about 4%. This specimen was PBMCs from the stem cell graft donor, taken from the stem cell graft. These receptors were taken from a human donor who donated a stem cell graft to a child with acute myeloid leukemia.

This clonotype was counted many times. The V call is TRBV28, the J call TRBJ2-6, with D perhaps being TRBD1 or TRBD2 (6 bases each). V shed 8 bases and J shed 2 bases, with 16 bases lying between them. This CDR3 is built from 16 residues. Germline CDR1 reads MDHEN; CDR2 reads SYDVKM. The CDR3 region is CASGRKGDAGANVLTF. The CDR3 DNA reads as TGTGCCAGCGGGAGGAAGGGGGACGCTGGGGCCAACGTCCTGACTTTC. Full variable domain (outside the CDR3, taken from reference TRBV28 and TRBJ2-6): DVKVTQSSRYLVKRTGEKVFLECVQDMDHENMFWYRQDPGLGLRLIYFSYDVKMKEKGDIPEGYSVSREKKERFSLILESASTNQTSMYLCASGRKGDAGANVLTFGAGSRLTVL.

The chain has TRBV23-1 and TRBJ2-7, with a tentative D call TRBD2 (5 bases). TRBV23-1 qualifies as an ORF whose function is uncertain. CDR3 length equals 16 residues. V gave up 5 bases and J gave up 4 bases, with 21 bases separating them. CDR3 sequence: CASSAGGYTIFYEQYF. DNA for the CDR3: TGCGCCAGCAGTGCAGGCGGGTATACCATCTTTTACGAGCAGTACTTC.

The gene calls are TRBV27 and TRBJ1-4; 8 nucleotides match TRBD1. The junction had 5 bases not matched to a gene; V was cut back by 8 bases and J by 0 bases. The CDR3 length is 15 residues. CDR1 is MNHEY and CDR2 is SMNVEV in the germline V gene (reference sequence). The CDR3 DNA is TGTGCCAGCCGCGACAGGGGAGCAACTAATGAAAAACTGTTTTTT. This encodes CASRDRGATNEKLFF.

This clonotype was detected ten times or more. Written as DNA, the CDR3 is TGTGCCAGTGCGGAAACGCAGTATTTT. It specifies CASAETQYF. V is TRBV2 and J is TRBJ2-3; D ambiguous. CDR3 length equals 9 residues. V lost 9 bases to trimming and J lost 9 bases, with 7 bases between them. Germline values: CDR1 SNHLY, CDR2 FYNNEI.

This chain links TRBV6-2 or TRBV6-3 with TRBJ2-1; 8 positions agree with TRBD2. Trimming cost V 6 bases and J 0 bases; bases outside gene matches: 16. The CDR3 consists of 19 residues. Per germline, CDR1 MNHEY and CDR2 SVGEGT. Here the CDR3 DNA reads TGTGCCAGCAGCCCGAATGGGGGTAGCGGGACGCCCTCCTACAATGAGCAGTTCTTC. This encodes CASSPNGGSGTPSYNEQFF.

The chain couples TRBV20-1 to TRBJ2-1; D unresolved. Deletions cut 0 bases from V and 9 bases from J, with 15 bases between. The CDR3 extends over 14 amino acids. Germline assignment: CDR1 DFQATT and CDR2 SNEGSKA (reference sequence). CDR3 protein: CSARDLRLLGEQFF. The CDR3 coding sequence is TGCAGTGCTAGAGATTTGCGCCTTTTGGGTGAGCAGTTCTTC.

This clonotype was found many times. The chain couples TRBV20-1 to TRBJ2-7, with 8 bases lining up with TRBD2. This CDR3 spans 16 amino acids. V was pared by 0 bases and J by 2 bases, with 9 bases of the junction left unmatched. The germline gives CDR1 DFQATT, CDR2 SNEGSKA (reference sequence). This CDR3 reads CSAREAGLAFTYEQYF. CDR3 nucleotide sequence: TGCAGTGCTAGAGAGGCAGGACTAGCATTCACCTACGAGCAGTACTTC.

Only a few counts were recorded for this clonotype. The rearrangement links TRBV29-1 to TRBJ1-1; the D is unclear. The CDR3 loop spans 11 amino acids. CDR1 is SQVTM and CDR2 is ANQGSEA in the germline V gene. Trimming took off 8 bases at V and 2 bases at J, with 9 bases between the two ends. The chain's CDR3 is CSSSANTEAFF. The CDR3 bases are TGCAGCTCCAGTGCCAACACTGAAGCTTTCTTT.

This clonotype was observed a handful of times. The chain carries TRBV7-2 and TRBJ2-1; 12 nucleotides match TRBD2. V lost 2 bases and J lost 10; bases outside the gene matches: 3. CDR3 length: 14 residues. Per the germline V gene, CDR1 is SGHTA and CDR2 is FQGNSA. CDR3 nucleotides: TGTGCCAGCAGCTTATCCCTAGCGGGAGGGGAGCAGTTCTTC. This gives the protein CASSLSLAGGEQFF.

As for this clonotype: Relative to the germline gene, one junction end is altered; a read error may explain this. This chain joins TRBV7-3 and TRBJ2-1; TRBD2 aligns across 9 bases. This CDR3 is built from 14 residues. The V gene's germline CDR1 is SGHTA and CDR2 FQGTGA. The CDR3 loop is CASSSNTGLAPPVF. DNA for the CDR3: TGTGCCAGCAGCTCGAACACGGGACTAGCCCCTCCAGTCTTC. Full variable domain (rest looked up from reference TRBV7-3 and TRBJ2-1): GAGVSQTPSNKVTEKGKYVELRCDPISGHTALYWYRQSLGQGPEFLIYFQGTGAADDSGLPNDRFFAVRPEGSVSTLKIQRTERGDSAVYLCASSSNTGLAPPVFGPGTRLTVL.

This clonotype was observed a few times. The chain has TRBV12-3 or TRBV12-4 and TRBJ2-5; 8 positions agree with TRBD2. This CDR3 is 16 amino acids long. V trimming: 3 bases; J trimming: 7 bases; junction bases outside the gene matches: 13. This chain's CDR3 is CASSLAGLGGGATQYF. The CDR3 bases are TGTGCCAGCAGTTTGGCGGGACTAGGGGGGGGAGCGACCCAGTACTTC.

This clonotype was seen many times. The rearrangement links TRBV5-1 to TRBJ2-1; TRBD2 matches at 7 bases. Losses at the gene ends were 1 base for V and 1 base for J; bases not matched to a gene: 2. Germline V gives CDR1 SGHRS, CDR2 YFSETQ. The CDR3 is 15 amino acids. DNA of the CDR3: TGCGCCAGCAGCTTGCAAGCGGGATCCTACAATGAGCAGTTCTTC. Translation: CASSLQAGSYNEQFF.

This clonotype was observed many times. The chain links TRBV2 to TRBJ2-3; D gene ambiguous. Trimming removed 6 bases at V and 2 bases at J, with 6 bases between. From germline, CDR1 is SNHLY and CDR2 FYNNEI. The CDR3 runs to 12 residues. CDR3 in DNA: TGTGCCAGCAGGGGTCCCACAGATACGCAGTATTTT. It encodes CASRGPTDTQYF. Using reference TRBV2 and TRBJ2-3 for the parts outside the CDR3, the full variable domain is EPEVTQTPSHQVTQMGQEVILRCVPISNHLYFYWYRQILGQKVEFLVSFYNNEISEKSEIFDDQFSVERPDGSNFTLKIRSTKLEDSAMYFCASRGPTDTQYFGPGTRLTVL.

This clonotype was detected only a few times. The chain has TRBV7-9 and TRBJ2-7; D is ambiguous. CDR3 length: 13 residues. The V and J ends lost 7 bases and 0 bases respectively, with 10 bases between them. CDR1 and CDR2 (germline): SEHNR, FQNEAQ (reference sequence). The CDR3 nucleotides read TGTGCCAGCACCTTCCAGAGCTCCTACGAGCAGTACTTC. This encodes CASTFQSSYEQYF.

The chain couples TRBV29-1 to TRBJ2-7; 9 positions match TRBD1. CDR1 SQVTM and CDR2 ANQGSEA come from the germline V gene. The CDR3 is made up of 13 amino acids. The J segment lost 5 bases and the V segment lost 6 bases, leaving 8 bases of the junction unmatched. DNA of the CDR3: TGCAGCGTCAAGGACAGGGGAAAGAACGAGCAGTACTTC. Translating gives CSVKDRGKNEQYF.

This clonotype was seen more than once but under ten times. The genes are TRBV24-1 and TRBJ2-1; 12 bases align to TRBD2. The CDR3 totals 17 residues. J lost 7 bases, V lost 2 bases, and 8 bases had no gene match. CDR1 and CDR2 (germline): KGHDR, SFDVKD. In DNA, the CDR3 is TGTGCCACCAGTGATTCCATCCCTAGCGGGAGGGCTAATGAGCAGTTCTTC. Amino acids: CATSDSIPSGRANEQFF.

The DNA for the CDR3 is TGCGCCAGCAGCCCGGATGGACAGGGAGTGAGGGGCTACACCTTC. Encoded protein: CASSPDGQGVRGYTF. The rearrangement uses TRBV5-1 and TRBJ1-2, with 8 bases aligning to TRBD1. Germline loops: CDR1 SGHRS, CDR2 YFSETQ. This CDR3 has 15 residues. J was trimmed by 8 bases and V by 4 bases; bases with no gene match: 13.

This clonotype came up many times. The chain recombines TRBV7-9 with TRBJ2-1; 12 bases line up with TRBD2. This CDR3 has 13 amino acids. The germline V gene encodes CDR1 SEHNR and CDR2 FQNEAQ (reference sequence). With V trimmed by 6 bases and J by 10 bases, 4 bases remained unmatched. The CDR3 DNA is TGTGCCAGCAGGACTAGCGGGAGCGAGGAGCAGTTCTTC. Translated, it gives CASRTSGSEEQFF.

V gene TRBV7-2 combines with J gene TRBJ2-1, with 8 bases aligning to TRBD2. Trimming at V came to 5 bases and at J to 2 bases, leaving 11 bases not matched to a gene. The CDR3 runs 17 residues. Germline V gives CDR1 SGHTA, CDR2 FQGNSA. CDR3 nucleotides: TGTACCAGCAGCCTTACCAGGGCGGGAGGCCCCTACAATGAGCAGTTCTTC. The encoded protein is CTSSLTRAGGPYNEQFF.

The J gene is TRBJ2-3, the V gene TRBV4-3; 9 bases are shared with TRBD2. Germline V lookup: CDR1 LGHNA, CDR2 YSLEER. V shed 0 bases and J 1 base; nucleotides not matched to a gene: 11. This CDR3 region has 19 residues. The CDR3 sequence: CASSQDLSSGRAGTDTQYF. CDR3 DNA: TGCGCCAGCAGCCAAGATTTGAGTAGCGGGAGAGCTGGCACAGATACGCAGTATTTT.

This CDR3 reads CASSLGQGHQPQHF. Written as DNA, the CDR3 is TGTGCCAGCAGTTTAGGGCAGGGGCATCAGCCCCAGCATTTT. This chain connects TRBV28 to TRBJ1-5; a possible D gene is TRBD1 (6 bases). Germline V gene sequence: CDR1 MDHEN, CDR2 SYDVKM. The V end lost 2 bases, the J end lost 5 bases, and 10 bases lay between the germline ends. CDR3 length: 14 residues.

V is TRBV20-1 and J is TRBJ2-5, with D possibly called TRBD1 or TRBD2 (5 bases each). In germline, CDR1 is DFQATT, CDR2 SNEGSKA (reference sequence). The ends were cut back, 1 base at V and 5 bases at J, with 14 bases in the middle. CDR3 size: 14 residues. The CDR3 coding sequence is TGCAGTGCTAGAGGAGGGGTTCAAAGCGAGACCCAGTACTTC. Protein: CSARGGVQSETQYF.

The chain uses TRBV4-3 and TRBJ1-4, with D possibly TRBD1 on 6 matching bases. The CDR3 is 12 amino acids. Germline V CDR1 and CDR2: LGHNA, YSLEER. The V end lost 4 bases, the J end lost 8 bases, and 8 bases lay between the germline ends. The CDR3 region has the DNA TGCGCCAGCAGCCTCGGGACAGAAAAACTGTTTTTT. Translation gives CASSLGTEKLFF.

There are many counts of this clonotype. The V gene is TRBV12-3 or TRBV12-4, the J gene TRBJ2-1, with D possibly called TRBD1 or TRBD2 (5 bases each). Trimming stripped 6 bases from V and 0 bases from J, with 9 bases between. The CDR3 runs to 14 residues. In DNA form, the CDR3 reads TGTGCCAGCAGCGCAGGGAGCTCCTACAATGAGCAGTTCTTC. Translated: CASSAGSSYNEQFF.

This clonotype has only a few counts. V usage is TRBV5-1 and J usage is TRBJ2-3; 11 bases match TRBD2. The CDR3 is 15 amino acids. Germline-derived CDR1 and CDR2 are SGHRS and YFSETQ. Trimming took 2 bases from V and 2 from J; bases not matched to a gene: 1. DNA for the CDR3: TGCGCCAGCAGCTTACTAGCGGGGGCCACAGATACGCAGTATTTT. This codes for CASSLLAGATDTQYF.

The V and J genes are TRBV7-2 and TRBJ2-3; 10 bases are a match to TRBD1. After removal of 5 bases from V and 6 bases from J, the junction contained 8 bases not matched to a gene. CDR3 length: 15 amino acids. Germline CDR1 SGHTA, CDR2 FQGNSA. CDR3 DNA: TGTGCCAGCAGCCAAAGGACAGGGGGGGACGATACGCAGTATTTT. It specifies CASSQRTGGDDTQYF.

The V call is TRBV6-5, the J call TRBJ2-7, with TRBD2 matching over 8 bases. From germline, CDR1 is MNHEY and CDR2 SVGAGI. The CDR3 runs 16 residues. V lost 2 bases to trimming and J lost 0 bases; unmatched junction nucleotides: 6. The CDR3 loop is CASSYGPGTSSYEQYF. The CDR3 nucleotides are TGTGCCAGCAGTTACGGGCCCGGGACTAGCTCCTACGAGCAGTACTTC.

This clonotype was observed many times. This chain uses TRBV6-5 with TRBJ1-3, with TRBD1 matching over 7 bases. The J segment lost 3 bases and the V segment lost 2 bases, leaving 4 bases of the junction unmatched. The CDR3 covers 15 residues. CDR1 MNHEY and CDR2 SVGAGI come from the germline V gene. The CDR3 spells CASSYDRDYGNTIYF. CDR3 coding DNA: TGTGCCAGCAGTTACGACAGGGATTATGGAAACACCATATATTTT.

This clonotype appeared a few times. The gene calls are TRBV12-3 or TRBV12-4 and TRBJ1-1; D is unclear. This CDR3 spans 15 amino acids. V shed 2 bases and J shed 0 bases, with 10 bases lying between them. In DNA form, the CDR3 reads TGTGCCAGCAGTTTATTGGCGGCTATGAACACTGAAGCTTTCTTT. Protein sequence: CASSLLAAMNTEAFF.

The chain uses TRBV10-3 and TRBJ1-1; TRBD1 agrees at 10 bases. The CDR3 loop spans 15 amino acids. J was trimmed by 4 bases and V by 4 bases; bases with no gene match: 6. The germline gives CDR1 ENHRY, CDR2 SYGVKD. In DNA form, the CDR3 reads TGTGCCATCAGTGGCCGACAGGGGGCGATCACTGAAGCTTTCTTT. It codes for CAISGRQGAITEAFF.